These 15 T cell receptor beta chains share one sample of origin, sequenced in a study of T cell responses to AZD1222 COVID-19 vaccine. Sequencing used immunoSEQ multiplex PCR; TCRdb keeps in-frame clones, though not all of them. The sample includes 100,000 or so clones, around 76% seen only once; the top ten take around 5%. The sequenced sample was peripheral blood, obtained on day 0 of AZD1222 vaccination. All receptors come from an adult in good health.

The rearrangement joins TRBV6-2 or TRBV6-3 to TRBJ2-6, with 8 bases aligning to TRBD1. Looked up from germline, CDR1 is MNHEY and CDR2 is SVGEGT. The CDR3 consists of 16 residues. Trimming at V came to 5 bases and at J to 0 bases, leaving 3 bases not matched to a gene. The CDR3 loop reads CASSRTGGSGANVLTF. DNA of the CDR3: TGTGCCAGCAGTCGTACAGGGGGCTCTGGGGCCAACGTCCTGACTTTC.

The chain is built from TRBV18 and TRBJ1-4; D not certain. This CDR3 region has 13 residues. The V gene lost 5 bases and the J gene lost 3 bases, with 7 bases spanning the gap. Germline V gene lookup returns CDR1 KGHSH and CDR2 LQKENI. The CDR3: CASSVTANEKLFF. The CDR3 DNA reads TGTGCCAGCTCAGTTACTGCTAATGAAAAACTGTTTTTT.

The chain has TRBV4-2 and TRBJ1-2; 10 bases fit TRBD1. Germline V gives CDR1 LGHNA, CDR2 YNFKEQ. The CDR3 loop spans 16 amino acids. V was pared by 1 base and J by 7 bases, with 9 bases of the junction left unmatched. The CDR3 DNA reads TGTGCCAGCAGCCAAGGTCTCGGACAGGGGGAGTCTGGCTACACCTTC. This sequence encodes CASSQGLGQGESGYTF.

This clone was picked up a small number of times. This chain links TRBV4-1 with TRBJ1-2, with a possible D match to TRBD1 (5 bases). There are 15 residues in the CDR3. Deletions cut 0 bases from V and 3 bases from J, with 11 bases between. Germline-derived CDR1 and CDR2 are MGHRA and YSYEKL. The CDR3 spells CASSQDRTKDYGYTF. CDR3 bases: TGCGCCAGCAGCCAAGACCGGACAAAAGACTATGGCTACACCTTC.

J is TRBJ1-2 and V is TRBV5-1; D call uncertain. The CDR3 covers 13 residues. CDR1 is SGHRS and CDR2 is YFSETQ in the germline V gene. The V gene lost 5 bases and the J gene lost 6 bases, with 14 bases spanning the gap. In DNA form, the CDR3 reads TGCGCCAGCAGAGATGGTTCAGAAAATGGCTACACCTTC. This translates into CASRDGSENGYTF.

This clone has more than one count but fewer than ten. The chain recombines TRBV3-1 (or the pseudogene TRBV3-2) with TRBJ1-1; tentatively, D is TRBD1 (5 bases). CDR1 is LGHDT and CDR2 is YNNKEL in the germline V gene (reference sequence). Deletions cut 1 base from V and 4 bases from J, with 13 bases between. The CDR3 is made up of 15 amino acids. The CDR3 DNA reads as TGTGCCAGCAGCCAAGGTGACCAGGGTGGCACTGAAGCTTTCTTT. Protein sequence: CASSQGDQGGTEAFF.

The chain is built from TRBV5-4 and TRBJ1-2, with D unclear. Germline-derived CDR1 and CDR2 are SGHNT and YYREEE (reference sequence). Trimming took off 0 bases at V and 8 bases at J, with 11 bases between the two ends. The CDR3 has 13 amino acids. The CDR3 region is CASSLADLGGYTF. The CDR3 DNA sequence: TGTGCCAGCAGCTTGGCAGACCTCGGGGGCTACACCTTC.

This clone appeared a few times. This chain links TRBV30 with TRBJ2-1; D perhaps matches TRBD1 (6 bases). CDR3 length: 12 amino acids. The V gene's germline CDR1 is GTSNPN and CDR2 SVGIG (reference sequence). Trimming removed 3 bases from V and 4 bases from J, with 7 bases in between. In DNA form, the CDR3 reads TGTGCCTGGAGCAGGGGTTACAATGAGCAGTTCTTC. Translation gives CAWSRGYNEQFF.

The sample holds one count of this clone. The CDR3 nucleotides are TGTGCCAGTAGTATGTCCGGGACAGGGCAGGGTGAGCAGTTCTTC. Protein sequence: CASSMSGTGQGEQFF. The J gene is TRBJ2-1, the V gene TRBV19; TRBD1 aligns across 9 bases. Losses at the gene ends were 3 bases for V and 9 bases for J; bases not matched to a gene: 9. The CDR3 extends over 15 amino acids. CDR1 and CDR2 from the germline V gene are LNHDA and SQIVND (reference sequence).

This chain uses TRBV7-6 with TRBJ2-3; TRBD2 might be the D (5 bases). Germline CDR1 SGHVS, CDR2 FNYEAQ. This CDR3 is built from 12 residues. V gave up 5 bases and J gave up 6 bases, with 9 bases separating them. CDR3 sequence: CASSRWRDTQYF. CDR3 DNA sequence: TGTGCCAGCAGCCGATGGAGGGATACGCAGTATTTT. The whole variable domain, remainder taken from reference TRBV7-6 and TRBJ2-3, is GAGVSQSPRYKVTKRGQDVALRCDPISGHVSLYWYRQALGQGPEFLTYFNYEAQQDKSGLPNDRFSAERPEGSISTLTIQRTEQRDSAMYRCASSRWRDTQYFGPGTRLTVL.

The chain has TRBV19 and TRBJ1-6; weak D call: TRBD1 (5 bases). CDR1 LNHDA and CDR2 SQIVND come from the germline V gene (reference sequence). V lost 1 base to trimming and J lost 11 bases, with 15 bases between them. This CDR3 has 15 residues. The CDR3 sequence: CASSIVPPGRTPLHF. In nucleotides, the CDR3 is TGTGCCAGTAGTATAGTACCCCCGGGACGTACACCCCTCCACTTT.

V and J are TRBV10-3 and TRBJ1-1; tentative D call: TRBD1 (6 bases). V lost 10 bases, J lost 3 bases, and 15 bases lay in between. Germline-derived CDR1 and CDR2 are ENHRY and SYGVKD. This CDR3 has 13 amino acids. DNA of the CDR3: TGTGCCAAGTGCCAGGGGTTGGACACTGAAGCTTTCTTT. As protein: CAKCQGLDTEAFF.

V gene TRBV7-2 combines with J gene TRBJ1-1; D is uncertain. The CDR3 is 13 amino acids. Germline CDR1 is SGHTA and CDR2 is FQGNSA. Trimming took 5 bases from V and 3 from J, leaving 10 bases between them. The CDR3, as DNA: TGTGCCAGCAGCAACCCTAGAGACACTGAAGCTTTCTTT. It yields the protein CASSNPRDTEAFF.

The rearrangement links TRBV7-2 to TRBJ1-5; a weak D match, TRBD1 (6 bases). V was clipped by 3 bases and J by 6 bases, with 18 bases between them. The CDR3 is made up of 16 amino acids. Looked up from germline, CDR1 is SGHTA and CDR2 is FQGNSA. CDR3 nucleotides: TGTGCCAGCAGCTTTTACTTGGGGGGGGGCAGTCAGCCCCAGCATTTT. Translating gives CASSFYLGGGSQPQHF.

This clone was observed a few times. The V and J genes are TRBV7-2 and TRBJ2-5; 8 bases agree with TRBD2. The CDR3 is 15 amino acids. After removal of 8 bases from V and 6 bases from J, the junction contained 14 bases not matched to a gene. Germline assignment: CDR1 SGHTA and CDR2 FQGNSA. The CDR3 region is CASGSGDDTGKTQYF. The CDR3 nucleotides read TGTGCCAGCGGTAGCGGGGATGACACGGGGAAGACCCAGTACTTC. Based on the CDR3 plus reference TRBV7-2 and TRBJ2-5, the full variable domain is GAGVSQSPSNKVTEKGKDVELRCDPISGHTALYWYRQSLGQGLEFLIYFQGNSAPDKSGLPSDRFSAERTGGSVSTLTIQRTQQEDSAVYLCASGSGDDTGKTQYFGPGTRLLVL.